These T cell receptor beta chains were read from a single sample in a study of blood T cell repertoires in COVID-19. Sequenced by immunoSEQ multiplex PCR; TCRdb stores in-frame clones only, minus some. The sample lists 150,000 to 200,000 clones; around 87% were seen once. Sequenced material: peripheral blood. The source is a man aged 50 to 59 with acute or convalescent COVID-19. Both conserved end residues are part of each CDR3. Each record gives: CDR3 DNA, CDR3 protein, J gene, V gene, D gene, clone size. D genes are given only for firm matches. Size tells how often a clone was seen (once, few, many) or the class of an expanded clone, and some rows leave it out.

DNA: TGTGCCAGCACCCAGGACACCTACGAGCAGTACTTC; CDR3: CASTQDTYEQYF; J: TRBJ2-7; V: TRBV6-5; D: NA; size: NA
DNA: TGTGCCAGTAGTATTGAAGGGACTAGCGGAGCGGGAGAAAGCCAAGAGACCCAGTACTTC; CDR3: CASSIEGTSGAGESQETQYF; J: TRBJ2-5; V: TRBV19; D: TRBD2; size: NA
DNA: TGTGCCATCAGCCCGGGACACTATAGCAATCAGCCCCAGCATTTT; CDR3: CAISPGHYSNQPQHF; J: TRBJ1-5; V: TRBV10-3; D: NA; size: NA
DNA: TGCGCCAGCAGCCAAGGTTTTCCAGGGGGCCGGAGCACTGAAGCTTTCTTT; CDR3: CASSQGFPGGRSTEAFF; J: TRBJ1-1; V: TRBV4-1; D: TRBD1; size: NA
DNA: TGTGCCAGCAGCCAAGCGACAGTAAACATTCAGTACTTC; CDR3: CASSQATVNIQYF; J: TRBJ2-4; V: TRBV3-1/TRBV3-2; D: NA; size: NA
DNA: TGCGCCAGCAGCCAAGTTCCGGGGACTAATTACGAGCAGTACTTC; CDR3: CASSQVPGTNYEQYF; J: TRBJ2-7; V: TRBV4-1; D: TRBD2; size: NA
DNA: TGTGCCAGCAGCCAAGTGAGCGGGAGTGCCACCGGGGAGCTGTTTTTT; CDR3: CASSQVSGSATGELFF; J: TRBJ2-2; V: TRBV14; D: TRBD2; size: NA
DNA: TGTGCCAGCAGTGAATTAGCAGGGAGAAACACCATATATTTT; CDR3: CASSELAGRNTIYF; J: TRBJ1-3; V: TRBV6-1; D: NA; size: NA
DNA: TGTGCCAGCAGTGAGCTAGCGGGAGGGTTGGGGAAATACTTC; CDR3: CASSELAGGLGKYF; J: TRBJ2-5; V: TRBV2; D: TRBD2; size: NA
DNA: TGTGCCACCCGACTAGCGGGGGGCCCGGATACGCAGTATTTT; CDR3: CATRLAGGPDTQYF; J: TRBJ2-3; V: TRBV7-2; D: TRBD2; size: NA
DNA: TGCAGCGGTGTCCGGCTAGCCCGCGGCACAGATACGCAGTATTTT; CDR3: CSGVRLARGTDTQYF; J: TRBJ2-3; V: TRBV29-1; D: NA; size: NA
DNA: TGCGCCAGCAGCTTGTGGCCGAGCACAGATACGCAGTATTTT; CDR3: CASSLWPSTDTQYF; J: TRBJ2-3; V: TRBV5-1; D: NA; size: NA
DNA: TGTGCCAGCAGCCAGGGGACAGGCGCTTCACCCCTCCACTTT; CDR3: CASSQGTGASPLHF; J: TRBJ1-6; V: TRBV3-1/TRBV3-2; D: TRBD1; size: once
DNA: TGTGCCAGTAGTCAGACTAGCGGGGGATCGGGCAATGAGCAGTTCTTC; CDR3: CASSQTSGGSGNEQFF; J: TRBJ2-1; V: TRBV19; D: TRBD2; size: NA
DNA: TGTGCCAGCAGCATCGGGACAGGGGCTGGAAACACCATATATTTT; CDR3: CASSIGTGAGNTIYF; J: TRBJ1-3; V: TRBV7-9; D: TRBD1; size: NA
DNA: TGTGCCTGGAGTGGACTAGCGGGAAGTCTCTACGAGCAGTACTTC; CDR3: CAWSGLAGSLYEQYF; J: TRBJ2-7; V: TRBV30; D: TRBD2; size: NA
DNA: TGTGCCAGCAGCCACGGAGGCGAAGGAAACACCATATATTTT; CDR3: CASSHGGEGNTIYF; J: TRBJ1-3; V: TRBV9; D: NA; size: once
DNA: TGTGCCAGCAGCTTGCTCAGGGGATCCTACAATGAGCAGTTCTTC; CDR3: CASSLLRGSYNEQFF; J: TRBJ2-1; V: TRBV5-4; D: NA; size: NA
DNA: TGCGCCAGCAGCTTTGGTCAGATAAACACTGAAGCTTTCTTT; CDR3: CASSFGQINTEAFF; J: TRBJ1-1; V: TRBV5-1; D: NA; size: NA
DNA: TGTGCCAGCAGCACAGACAGCTACTCTTCCGGAAACACCATATATTTT; CDR3: CASSTDSYSSGNTIYF; J: TRBJ1-3; V: TRBV7-6; D: NA; size: NA
DNA: TGCAGCGTTGAAGAGAGGGCGACTGGGGCCAACGTCCTGACTTTC; CDR3: CSVEERATGANVLTF; J: TRBJ2-6; V: TRBV29-1; D: NA; size: NA